This is a list of T cell receptor beta chains from one sample in a study of cytotoxic CD8 clonotypes in ibrutinib-treated CLL. The table came from immunoSEQ multiplex PCR; TCRdb's copy has only in-frame clones and leaves some out. The sample has roughly 130,000 clones, about 80% seen once. The sequenced sample was PBMCs, obtained after 12 months of ibrutinib treatment. These receptors came from a human donor with chronic lymphocytic leukemia. Both conserved end residues are part of each CDR3. Fields, in order: clone size, D gene, V gene, J gene, CDR3 DNA, CDR3 protein. The D gene is left open where the match is weak. Clone size is stated in some rows and not others, as once, few, many or a class when expanded.

clone size: .
D gene: .
V gene: TRBV19
J gene: TRBJ1-2
CDR3 DNA: TGTGCCAGTAGTACCGGGACCTATGGCTACACCTTC
CDR3 protein: CASSTGTYGYTF

clone size: .
D gene: .
V gene: TRBV5-1
J gene: TRBJ2-7
CDR3 DNA: TGCGCCAGCAGCTTGGTAGGAAACTACGAGCAGTACTTC
CDR3 protein: CASSLVGNYEQYF

clone size: few
D gene: .
V gene: TRBV10-3
J gene: TRBJ2-7
CDR3 DNA: TGTGCCATCAGGGGGTCCTACGAGCAGTACTTC
CDR3 protein: CAIRGSYEQYF

clone size: few
D gene: .
V gene: TRBV30
J gene: TRBJ1-3
CDR3 DNA: TGTGCCTGGAGTGTAGCCCTCAACTCTGGAAACACCATATATTTT
CDR3 protein: CAWSVALNSGNTIYF

clone size: .
D gene: .
V gene: TRBV30
J gene: TRBJ2-7
CDR3 DNA: TGTGCCTGGATACCACGTTGGCGGGAAGATCAGCGCTACGAGCAGTACTTC
CDR3 protein: CAWIPRWREDQRYEQYF

clone size: .
D gene: TRBD2
V gene: TRBV10-3
J gene: TRBJ2-7
CDR3 DNA: TGTGCCATCAGTGGAAGCTGGACTAGCGGGATACGTGAGCAGTACTTC
CDR3 protein: CAISGSWTSGIREQYF

clone size: .
D gene: .
V gene: TRBV28
J gene: TRBJ2-7
CDR3 DNA: TGTGCCAGCAGTTTAACTCAGAGAGCCTACGAGCAGTACTTC
CDR3 protein: CASSLTQRAYEQYF

clone size: .
D gene: TRBD2
V gene: TRBV11-1
J gene: TRBJ2-7
CDR3 DNA: TGTGCCAGCAGCTCGACTAGCGGGAGCGGAGTCGAGCAGTACTTC
CDR3 protein: CASSSTSGSGVEQYF

clone size: .
D gene: TRBD2
V gene: TRBV29-1
J gene: TRBJ2-1
CDR3 DNA: TGCAGCGTTGAGGGGCGACTAGCGAAAACCTACAATGAGCAGTTCTTC
CDR3 protein: CSVEGRLAKTYNEQFF

clone size: few
D gene: .
V gene: TRBV19
J gene: TRBJ1-2
CDR3 DNA: TGTGCCAGTAGTATCGGCAGGGGCTGGCGCTACACCTTC
CDR3 protein: CASSIGRGWRYTF

clone size: .
D gene: .
V gene: TRBV7-9
J gene: TRBJ1-2
CDR3 DNA: TGTGCCAGCAGCCTAGGGGGGGGCTATGGCTACACCTTC
CDR3 protein: CASSLGGGYGYTF

clone size: .
D gene: .
V gene: TRBV7-7
J gene: TRBJ2-1
CDR3 DNA: TGTGCTAGCAGCCGGGTTCTGGTGGACAATGAGCAGTTCTTC
CDR3 protein: CASSRVLVDNEQFF

clone size: few
D gene: TRBD1
V gene: TRBV7-9
J gene: TRBJ1-1
CDR3 DNA: TGTGCCAGCAGCTGGGGGACAGCTCTGGCTTTCTTT
CDR3 protein: CASSWGTALAFF

clone size: .
D gene: .
V gene: TRBV20-1
J gene: TRBJ2-3
CDR3 DNA: TGCAGTGCTAGGTCGGTAGATACGCAGTATTTT
CDR3 protein: CSARSVDTQYF

clone size: .
D gene: .
V gene: TRBV6-1
J gene: TRBJ1-5
CDR3 DNA: TGTGCCAGCAATCACCGGGACTACAATCAGCCCCAGCATTTT
CDR3 protein: CASNHRDYNQPQHF

clone size: .
D gene: TRBD1
V gene: TRBV6-6
J gene: TRBJ2-7
CDR3 DNA: TGTGCCAGCAGTTCTCCCGGGACAGCCGCCTACGAGCAGTACTTC
CDR3 protein: CASSSPGTAAYEQYF

clone size: .
D gene: .
V gene: TRBV6-6
J gene: TRBJ1-5
CDR3 DNA: TGTGCCAGCTCGAACAGGGTGAATCAGCCCCAGCATTTT
CDR3 protein: CASSNRVNQPQHF

clone size: .
D gene: .
V gene: TRBV7-9
J gene: TRBJ1-1
CDR3 DNA: TGTACCACGAAGGGGGACTTTGAAGCTTTCTTT
CDR3 protein: CTTKGDFEAFF

clone size: .
D gene: .
V gene: TRBV6-6
J gene: TRBJ2-1
CDR3 DNA: TGTGCCAGCAGCAGGTGGGACGGAACCACCTACAATGAGCAGTTCTTC
CDR3 protein: CASSRWDGTTYNEQFF

clone size: .
D gene: .
V gene: TRBV28
J gene: TRBJ2-1
CDR3 DNA: TGTGCCAGCAGTTTAATCAGCCTAGGGCAGTTCTTC
CDR3 protein: CASSLISLGQFF

clone size: once
D gene: .
V gene: TRBV10-3
J gene: TRBJ2-1
CDR3 DNA: TGTGCCATCAGTGAGATGATCCAGATCCTAAAAAATAATGAGCAGTTCTTC
CDR3 protein: CAISEMIQILKNNEQFF

clone size: .
D gene: .
V gene: TRBV7-7
J gene: TRBJ2-5
CDR3 DNA: TGTGCCAGCAGCTTAAATGGGGGCAGCCAAGAGACCCAGTACTTC
CDR3 protein: CASSLNGGSQETQYF

clone size: .
D gene: .
V gene: TRBV19
J gene: TRBJ1-2
CDR3 DNA: TGTGCCAGTAGTATAGAGGGTCGGCTTCTTTATGGCTACACCTTC
CDR3 protein: CASSIEGRLLYGYTF

clone size: .
D gene: TRBD1
V gene: TRBV2
J gene: TRBJ2-7
CDR3 DNA: TGTGCCAGCTTGGTGGACAGGGGTGTTTACGAGCAGTACTTC
CDR3 protein: CASLVDRGVYEQYF

clone size: .
D gene: .
V gene: TRBV4-2
J gene: TRBJ1-1
CDR3 DNA: TGTGCCAGCAGCCGGATCCAGGGGATGAACACTGAAGCTTTCTTT
CDR3 protein: CASSRIQGMNTEAFF

clone size: once
D gene: TRBD1
V gene: TRBV7-2
J gene: TRBJ1-5
CDR3 DNA: TGTGCCAGCAGCTTAGCAGGAACAGGGGAGGGTCAGCCCCAGCATTTT
CDR3 protein: CASSLAGTGEGQPQHF

clone size: .
D gene: .
V gene: TRBV6-5
J gene: TRBJ1-2
CDR3 DNA: TGTGCCAGCAGTGATCGGGCGCTTGGTGGCTACACCTTC
CDR3 protein: CASSDRALGGYTF

clone size: .
D gene: TRBD1
V gene: TRBV18
J gene: TRBJ2-3
CDR3 DNA: TGTGCCAGCTCACCAAGGGGACAGGGTTTAGATACGCAGTATTTT
CDR3 protein: CASSPRGQGLDTQYF